This T cell receptor beta chain was sequenced in a study of T cell responses to AZD1222 COVID-19 vaccine (dated by TCRdb to 2020 to 2023). For the study in its entirety: A total of just over 230 trial participants underwent TCR sequencing, of whom 207 received two doses of AZD1222 and some 26 received two doses of the MenACWY control vaccine. Trial participants were enrolled by age into 18-55, 56-69 and 70-plus year subgroups, with roughly 150, 30 and 60 TCR-sequenced participants respectively.

CDR1 and CDR2 (ENHRY, SYGVKD) derive from the germline V gene. The CDR3 spans 14 residues, from the cysteine through the phenylalanine. CDR3 DNA only is kept here, 42 bases in frame from base 1. The V end loses 4 bases and the J end loses 5 bases, and a stretch of 14 bases separates them. Regarding this clone: Its antigen is still unknown. The sample holds no much larger clone one base away, and base qualities are not on file.

The CDR3 regions of human TCRbeta chains were analyzed by immunosequencing. The paper's processing steps were these. Repertoire TCRs were checked for matches against a reference library of SARS-CoV-2-specific TCRs that had been generated using the MIRA antigen-specificity platform. Breadth was defined as the fraction of unique TCRs that were SARS-CoV-2-associated. Depth was defined as the fraction of total T cells that were SARS-CoV-2-associated. Using the MIRA data, each spike-specific TCR was assigned both to the spike region to which the TCR was reactive and to a CD4 or CD8 class. Log10-transformed breadth and depth values were compared by one-way ANOVA with Sidak's multiple comparisons tests. This immuneACCESS table, as held by TCRdb, lists in-frame sequences with V and J called but not all clones. Of the missing ones, under half trace to an unresolved V gene in checked studies; the others have no known cause. The DNA was the basis for D and trimming; V, J and clone size are from that table. This sample has 70,000 to 90,000 clones in its table, and 80% to 90% of those were observed once. In total, the top ten clones hold 9% to 13% of the sample.

In light of the paper, this sample's time point label describes: about 28 days (+/-7) after the second vaccine dose. Because spike-specific TCR depth and breadth did not differ between the two schedules, AZD1222 recipients who got a second dose at roughly 4 weeks were pooled with those who got a second dose at roughly 12 weeks. The vaccinee samples were drawn from two UK trials, COV001 and COV002, one of which was a single-blind randomized controlled phase 2/3 trial testing AZD1222 (ChAdOx1 nCoV-19) in healthy adults. Trial participant PBMC samples were collected at day 0 and day 28 after the second dose for TCRbeta chain sequencing. Here is what the overall study found, with its caveats: Participants were mostly white British, with more females than males. The authors suggested clonal diversity may have been underestimated. Nearly half of unique spike-specific TCRs reportedly recognized epitopes outside regions mutated in the B.1.351 and B.1.1.7 variants. CD4 TCRs associated with the vaccine covered the entire spike protein, and the dominant responses were in regions 160-218 and 743-854. Because no day 14 peak-response samples were available, the repertoires could be characterized only after the peak T cell response. In the small 56-69-year group, the increase in depth fell short of significance, most likely because of low power. Conclusions about previously exposed vaccinees are limited, since just six or seven AZD1222 recipients were seropositive for SARS-CoV-2 at baseline. After two AZD1222 doses, spike-specific TCR breadth and depth were significantly higher than at day 0 and than in MenACWY recipients.

The sequence was collected from an adult who received the AZD1222 COVID-19 vaccine. The chain joins TRBV10-3 to TRBJ2-5; perhaps TRBD1 is the D gene, with 5 bases matching. The sample in question was peripheral blood, obtained 28 days after the second AZD1222 dose. The DNA sequence is given as TGTGCCATCAGTGGGGGTTCAGGGTTTGAGACCCAGTACTTC. This sequence encodes CAISGGSGFETQYF.